What follows are 2 T cell receptor beta chains derived from one specimen sequenced in a study of blood T cell repertoires in COVID-19. TCRdb keeps only in-frame clones here, not all; method: immunoSEQ multiplex PCR. The sample lists around 250,000 clones, 86% occurring once. Sequencing was performed on peripheral blood. The receptors were gathered from a woman older than 75 with COVID-19, enrolled during active disease.

This clone was detected only once. This chain uses TRBV5-1 with TRBJ1-2; 7 nucleotides agree with TRBD1. V lost 4 bases, J lost 4 bases, and 4 bases stayed unmatched. Germline V gene sequence: CDR1 SGHRS, CDR2 YFSETQ. The CDR3 totals 13 residues. The CDR3 region is CASSPEGAYGYTF. DNA for the CDR3: TGCGCCAGCAGCCCGGAGGGGGCCTATGGCTACACCTTC.

The V gene is TRBV9, the J gene TRBJ1-3, with 9 bases lining up with TRBD1. The CDR3 sequence is 17 residues long. Germline CDR1 reads SGDLS; CDR2 reads YYNGEE. J lost 2 bases, V lost 2 bases, and 8 bases had no gene match. The CDR3 loop is CASSVVPGQGAGNTIYF. CDR3 coding DNA: TGTGCCAGCAGCGTCGTCCCGGGACAGGGCGCTGGAAACACCATATATTTT.